This T cell receptor beta chain was captured by sequencing in a study of radiotherapy plus CTLA-4 blockade in lung cancer. General observations from the study: Expansion in blood of tumor-derived TCR clones was seen after radiotherapy plus ipilimumab. Among reported predictors of response, early blood T cell clone dynamics with interferon-beta performed best.

Germline CDR1 SGHDN, CDR2 FVKESK. V was cut by 0 bases and J by 2 bases, with 17 bases left in between. The CDR3 runs to 19 residues. TCRdb's copy holds only in-frame clones and misses some; the assay was immunoSEQ multiplex PCR. The data contain about 31,000 clones, approximately 82% of them singletons. In regard to this clone: Its antigen is unknown.

The TCR originated in a human donor with non-small cell lung cancer who had stable disease on radiotherapy plus ipilimumab. The source material was peripheral blood, sampled from a patient treated with radiotherapy plus ipilimumab. V usage is TRBV14 and J usage is TRBJ2-6; D possibly corresponds to TRBD2 (6 bases). The chain's CDR3 is CASSQDRVAGTPGANVLTF. CDR3 coding DNA: TGTGCCAGCAGCCAAGATAGGGTGGCAGGGACTCCTGGGGCCAACGTCCTGACTTTC.